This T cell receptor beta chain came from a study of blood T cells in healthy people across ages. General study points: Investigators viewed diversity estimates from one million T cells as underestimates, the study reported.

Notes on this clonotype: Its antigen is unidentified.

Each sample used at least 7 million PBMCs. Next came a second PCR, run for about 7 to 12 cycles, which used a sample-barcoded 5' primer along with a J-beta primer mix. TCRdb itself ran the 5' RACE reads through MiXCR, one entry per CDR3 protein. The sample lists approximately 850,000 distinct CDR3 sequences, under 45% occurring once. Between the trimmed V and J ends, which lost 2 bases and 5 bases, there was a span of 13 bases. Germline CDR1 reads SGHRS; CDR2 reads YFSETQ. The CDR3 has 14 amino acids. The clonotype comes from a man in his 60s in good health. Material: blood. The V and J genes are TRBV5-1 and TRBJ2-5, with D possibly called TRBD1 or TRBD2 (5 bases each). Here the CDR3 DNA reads TGCGCCAGCAGCTTTGAGGGGCAAAGGGAGACCCAGTACTTC. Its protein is CASSFEGQRETQYF.